One and the same sample provided the 2 T cell receptor beta chains below, sequenced in a study of T cell changes during pregnancy in multiple sclerosis. TCRdb's copy holds only in-frame clones and misses some; the assay was immunoSEQ multiplex PCR. The sample comprises over 25,000 clones, 88% of which are singletons, and more than 7.5% rests with the top ten. Source: CD8+ T cells from peripheral blood mononuclear cells, taken in the second trimester of pregnancy. These receptor sequences come from a female donor with multiple sclerosis, enrolled in a pregnancy study.

The chain carries TRBV6-5 and TRBJ2-7, with D possibly matching TRBD1 (6 bases). V lost 3 bases to trimming and J lost 1 base, with 16 bases between them. The CDR3 has 16 amino acids. CDR1 and CDR2 from the germline V gene are MNHEY and SVGAGI. The CDR3 region is CASSYSWGHQSYEQYF. DNA of the CDR3: TGTGCCAGCAGTTATAGCTGGGGGCACCAATCCTACGAGCAGTACTTC.

The V and J genes are TRBV27 and TRBJ2-3; a weak D match, TRBD1 (5 bases). The CDR3 spans 13 residues. Germline CDR1 MNHEY, CDR2 SMNVEV (reference sequence). V dropped 8 bases and J dropped 4 bases, with 13 bases sitting between them. CDR3 residues: CASSKGLPDTQYF. CDR3 in DNA: TGTGCCAGCTCTAAGGGGCTCCCAGATACGCAGTATTTT.